This T cell receptor (beta chain) was recovered during a study of low-dose radiotherapy and immunotherapy resistance in tumors. Gene-specific TRAV and TRBV primers were used for first-strand cDNA, covering alpha and beta chains. Over about 19 PCR cycles, TCRs were amplified from a constant-region primer and V-primer adapter. TCRdb reanalysed the reads using MiXCR and keeps one entry per CDR3 protein. This sample has 60,000 to 75,000 distinct CDR3 sequences, with about 26% found just once. This clonotype showed up just once. Unmatched junction bases numbered 6, after V lost 6 bases and J lost 6 bases. This CDR3 comprises 15 residues. Germline V gene sequence: CDR1 MNHEY, CDR2 SMNVEV (reference sequence). Time point described: before trial treatment. Tumors of eligible patients were advanced, solid and lacking tumor-infiltrating lymphocytes.

The sequencing here drew on PBMCs, taken before treatment. This sequence originates from a male donor with rectosigmoid adenocarcinoma. The V call is TRBV27, the J call TRBJ2-3, with 13 bases lining up with TRBD2. CDR3 protein: CASRRTSGRVDTQYF. The CDR3 DNA reads as TGTGCCAGCAGGAGGACTAGCGGGAGAGTGGATACGCAGTATTTT.